The rows below give T cell receptor beta chains drawn from one sample of a study of shared clonotypes between healthy human individuals. Sequencing was performed with immunoSEQ multiplex PCR; in TCRdb, only in-frame clones are kept and a portion is missing. The profile shows around 1,900,000 clones, 90% to 95% of them singletons. The sequencing input was naive CD8+ T cells from PBMCs. All receptors come from a man in his late teens or twenties in good health. Some clones in this sample may be carry-over from other donors' samples. The CDR3 runs from the conserved cysteine through the conserved F or W. D genes are given only for firm matches. Clone sizes are given selectively: once, few, many, or a class where the clone is expanded.

d_gene: -; j_gene: TRBJ1-4; abundance: -; v_gene: TRBV27; CDR3aa: CASSPRTDNEKLFF; CDR3nt: TGTGCCAGCAGTCCTCGGACAGATAATGAAAAACTGTTTTTT
d_gene: -; j_gene: TRBJ2-5; abundance: -; v_gene: TRBV7-3; CDR3aa: CASSLVNLETQYF; CDR3nt: TGTGCCAGCAGCTTAGTTAACTTAGAGACCCAGTACTTC
d_gene: -; j_gene: TRBJ2-1; abundance: -; v_gene: TRBV7-6; CDR3aa: CASSLVEINEQFF; CDR3nt: TGTGCCAGCAGCTTAGTCGAAATCAATGAGCAGTTCTTC
d_gene: TRBD1; j_gene: TRBJ1-5; abundance: -; v_gene: TRBV4-1; CDR3aa: CASSPRTGRVDQPQHF; CDR3nt: TGCGCCAGCAGCCCTCGGACAGGGAGAGTGGATCAGCCCCAGCATTTT
d_gene: -; j_gene: TRBJ2-7; abundance: once; v_gene: TRBV4-1; CDR3aa: CASSSRGRTYEQYF; CDR3nt: TGCGCCAGCAGTTCGCGAGGACGCACCTACGAGCAGTACTTC
d_gene: -; j_gene: TRBJ2-1; abundance: -; v_gene: TRBV27; CDR3aa: CASSLFSRPEQFF; CDR3nt: TGTGCCAGCAGTTTATTCAGTCGTCCAGAGCAGTTCTTC
d_gene: -; j_gene: TRBJ2-2; abundance: -; v_gene: TRBV6-1; CDR3aa: CASRDWTGELFF; CDR3nt: TGTGCCAGCAGGGACTGGACCGGGGAGCTGTTTTTT
d_gene: -; j_gene: TRBJ1-1; abundance: few; v_gene: TRBV9; CDR3aa: CASSVVGVDTEAFF; CDR3nt: TGTGCCAGCAGCGTAGTAGGGGTAGACACTGAAGCTTTCTTT
d_gene: -; j_gene: TRBJ1-2; abundance: once; v_gene: TRBV4-3; CDR3aa: CASSPEVISKNYGYTF; CDR3nt: TGCGCCAGCAGCCCGGAAGTAATATCGAAAAACTATGGCTACACCTTC
d_gene: -; j_gene: TRBJ1-3; abundance: -; v_gene: TRBV7-9; CDR3aa: CASSQGVSGNTIYF; CDR3nt: TGTGCCAGCAGCCAAGGGGTATCTGGAAACACCATATATTTT
d_gene: -; j_gene: TRBJ2-3; abundance: -; v_gene: TRBV19; CDR3aa: CASSIGWTSSTDTQYF; CDR3nt: TGTGCCAGTAGTATAGGATGGACATCAAGCACAGATACGCAGTATTTT
d_gene: -; j_gene: TRBJ2-3; abundance: -; v_gene: TRBV9; CDR3aa: CASSVGATGRDTQYF; CDR3nt: TGTGCCAGCAGCGTAGGAGCGACAGGGAGGGATACGCAGTATTTT
d_gene: -; j_gene: TRBJ1-1; abundance: few; v_gene: TRBV27; CDR3aa: CATMVGLKAFF; CDR3nt: TGTGCCACCATGGTGGGGCTAAAAGCTTTCTTT
d_gene: -; j_gene: TRBJ1-1; abundance: -; v_gene: TRBV5-6; CDR3aa: CASSLGGGGTEAFF; CDR3nt: TGTGCCAGCAGCTTGGGAGGAGGGGGCACTGAAGCTTTCTTT
d_gene: TRBD2; j_gene: TRBJ2-7; abundance: -; v_gene: TRBV27; CDR3aa: CASSSGLAGAASPFYEQYF; CDR3nt: TGTGCCAGCAGTTCGGGACTAGCGGGAGCCGCGAGCCCTTTCTACGAGCAGTACTTC
d_gene: -; j_gene: TRBJ1-2; abundance: -; v_gene: TRBV29-1; CDR3aa: CSVPTGAGYTF; CDR3nt: TGCAGCGTACCTACAGGTGCTGGCTACACCTTC
d_gene: -; j_gene: TRBJ2-3; abundance: -; v_gene: TRBV27; CDR3aa: CASSIGTGTDTQYF; CDR3nt: TGTGCCAGCAGTATCGGGACTGGCACAGATACGCAGTATTTT
d_gene: -; j_gene: TRBJ1-5; abundance: -; v_gene: TRBV11-2; CDR3aa: CASSPDRNNQPQHF; CDR3nt: TGTGCCAGCAGCCCTGACAGAAATAATCAGCCCCAGCATTTT
d_gene: -; j_gene: TRBJ1-2; abundance: -; v_gene: TRBV18; CDR3aa: CASSPERYRDSNYGYTF; CDR3nt: TGTGCCAGCTCACCCGAGAGGTACAGGGACTCTAACTATGGCTACACCTTC
d_gene: -; j_gene: TRBJ2-7; abundance: -; v_gene: TRBV25-1; CDR3aa: CASSTSYEQYF; CDR3nt: TGTGCCAGCTCGACCTCCTACGAGCAGTACTTC
d_gene: -; j_gene: TRBJ1-5; abundance: -; v_gene: TRBV15; CDR3aa: CATSPRHGQPQHF; CDR3nt: TGTGCCACCAGCCCGAGACACGGGCAGCCCCAGCATTTT
d_gene: -; j_gene: TRBJ2-7; abundance: -; v_gene: TRBV6-4; CDR3aa: CASSRQEVYEQYF; CDR3nt: TGTGCCAGCAGCCGACAGGAAGTCTACGAGCAGTACTTC